The clone carrying this T cell receptor (beta chain) was seen repeatedly, ten times or more. Per the germline V gene, CDR1 is LNHDA and CDR2 is SQIVND (reference sequence). Trimming cost V 4 bases and J 0 bases, with 10 bases left between them. The CDR3 sequence is 14 residues long. These data originate in a study of T cells in Graves' hyperthyroidism and ophthalmopathy. Study as a whole: Sampling of peripheral blood happened at initial diagnosis, prior to any treatment.

The CDR3 regions of TCR beta were amplified from RNA transcripts. A first-round RT-PCR of the TCR CDR3 used the HTBI primer set. Each CDR3 protein gets one entry after TCRdb re-called the multiplex PCR reads with MiXCR. This repertoire shows 250,000 to 300,000 distinct CDR3 sequences, roughly 13% found once; its top ten account for almost 8%. Diagnoses rested on clinical symptoms, serum thyroxine and TRAb, thyroid ultrasound and orbital computed tomography. Blood was sampled at initial diagnosis of hyperthyroidism, prior to onset of any ophthalmopathy symptoms. PBMCs were sourced from over 8.5 ml fresh peripheral blood.

Sequenced sample: blood. The rearrangement links TRBV19 to TRBJ2-7; D possibly corresponds to TRBD1 (5 bases). This TCR came from a woman in her twenties or thirties with Graves' hyperthyroidism that later progressed to Graves' ophthalmopathy. The CDR3 sequence: CASSKADISYEQYF. The CDR3 DNA is TGTGCCAGTAGTAAGGCGGACATCTCCTACGAGCAGTACTTC.